This TCR beta chain was sequenced in a study of technical replicates of blood from a handful of donors. From germline, CDR1 is SGHDT and CDR2 YYEEEE. CDR3 length: 13 amino acids. Trimming took 8 bases from V and 8 from J, leaving 19 bases between them. Using immunoSEQ multiplex PCR, the repertoire was profiled, and TCRdb retains in-frame clones only, with some absent. The sample has tens of thousands of clones, about 92% seen once. Sequenced: T cells isolated from PBMCs. This clonotype originated in a human donor in good health. The chain joins TRBV5-6 to TRBJ1-2; D perhaps matches TRBD1 (6 bases). The CDR3 DNA follows: TGTGCCAGTACGCACAGGGATGTCAGCGGCTACACCTTC. Its translation: CASTHRDVSGYTF.